The 11 T cell receptor beta chains reported below all come from one sample, sequenced in a study of blood T cell repertoires in COVID-19. This table comes from immunoSEQ multiplex PCR, and its TCRdb copy is limited to in-frame clones, with some not included. The sample holds 200,000 to 250,000 clones, roughly four fifths seen once. Sequenced sample: peripheral blood. Receptors originate from an elderly woman with COVID-19, enrolled during active disease.

This chain's CDR3 is CASIRGLYNEQFF. CDR3 nucleotides: TGTGCCAGCATCAGGGGGCTCTACAATGAGCAGTTCTTC. V and J are TRBV6-5 and TRBJ2-1, with 8 bases identical to TRBD1. This CDR3 comprises 13 residues. The V and J ends lost 7 bases and 3 bases, in that order; junction bases with no gene match: 2. Germline CDR1 MNHEY, CDR2 SVGAGI.

This chain uses TRBV5-8 with TRBJ2-1; 9 bases fit TRBD1. Germline V CDR1 and CDR2: SGHTS, YDEGEE. The CDR3 consists of 15 residues. V shed 4 bases, J shed 7 bases, and the junction held 9 bases outside the gene matches. The CDR3 loop is CASSPRDRAGNEQFF. The CDR3 DNA reads as TGTGCCAGCAGCCCGAGGGACAGGGCGGGGAATGAGCAGTTCTTC.

The chain carries TRBV28 and TRBJ1-1, with TRBD1 identical over 7 bases. The CDR3 consists of 13 residues. The V gene end was trimmed by 6 bases and the J gene end by 4 bases; junction bases not matched to a gene: 5. Per the germline V gene, CDR1 is MDHEN and CDR2 is SYDVKM. CDR3: CASRQGSGTEAFF. Written as DNA, the CDR3 is TGTGCCAGCAGACAGGGGTCTGGCACTGAAGCTTTCTTT.

The rearrangement links TRBV6-5 to TRBJ1-2; D perhaps matches TRBD1 (6 bases). The germline V gene has CDR1 MNHEY and CDR2 SVGAGI. Trimming took off 11 bases at V and 4 bases at J, with 20 bases between the two ends. There are 14 residues in the CDR3. CDR3 DNA: TGTGCCGACGGGGGGGCTAACCCCCCCTATGGCTACACCTTC. This gives the protein CADGGANPPYGYTF.

This clone was seen ten or more times. The chain is built from TRBV10-3 and TRBJ1-1; D might be TRBD1 (6 bases). Between the trimmed V and J ends, which lost 8 bases and 2 bases, there was a span of 21 bases. The CDR3 totals 16 residues. The germline V gene encodes CDR1 ENHRY and CDR2 SYGVKD. Here the CDR3 reads CAIGGGGGRFNTEAFF. DNA for the CDR3: TGTGCCATCGGGGGCGGTGGAGGCCGGTTCAACACTGAAGCTTTCTTT.

The rearrangement links TRBV5-1 to TRBJ2-2; perhaps TRBD2 as D (5 bases). V lost 5 bases and J 5 bases, leaving 13 bases between the germline ends. Germline CDR1 SGHRS, CDR2 YFSETQ. The CDR3 runs 14 residues. The CDR3 spells CASSTEAGTGELFF. CDR3 nucleotides: TGCGCCAGCAGTACTGAGGCGGGTACCGGGGAGCTGTTTTTT.

The chain is built from TRBV7-9 and TRBJ1-6, with TRBD1 matching 7 bases. Trimming cost V 1 base and J 10 bases; bases outside gene matches: 4. CDR1 and CDR2 from the germline V gene are SEHNR and FQNEAQ (reference sequence). The CDR3 spans 14 residues. This CDR3 reads CASSLDRGKSPLHF. The DNA for the CDR3 is TGTGCCAGCAGCTTAGACAGGGGAAAGTCACCCCTCCACTTT.

This chain links TRBV5-8 with TRBJ1-1, with a tentative D call TRBD1 (5 bases). Germline V CDR1 and CDR2: SGHTS, YDEGEE. V lost 7 bases and J lost 6, with 16 bases in between. This CDR3 comprises 13 residues. The CDR3 nucleotides read TGTGCCAGCTCCCGGCGGGGGATCGCTGAAGCTTTCTTT. Amino acids: CASSRRGIAEAFF. Complete variable domain (other parts from reference TRBV5-8 and TRBJ1-1): EAGVTQSPTHLIKTRGQQATLRCSPISGHTSVYWYQQALGLGLQFLLWYDEGEERNRGNFPPRFSGRQFPNYSSELNVNALELEDSALYLCASSRRGIAEAFFGQGTRLTVV.

This clone was seen a handful of times. The rearrangement joins TRBV7-9 to TRBJ2-2; no clear D gene. CDR3 length: 16 amino acids. V shed 7 bases and J shed 2 bases, with 17 bases lying between them. CDR1 is SEHNR and CDR2 is FQNEAQ in the germline V gene (reference sequence). CDR3 protein: CASNRIAPVNTGELFF. In DNA, the CDR3 is TGTGCCAGCAACCGAATAGCCCCGGTTAACACCGGGGAGCTGTTTTTT. Full variable domain (remainder filled in from reference TRBV7-9 and TRBJ2-2): DTGVSQNPRHKITKRGQNVTFRCDPISEHNRLYWYRQTLGQGPEFLTYFQNEAQLEKSRLLSDRFSAERPKGSFSTLEIQRTEQGDSAMYLCASNRIAPVNTGELFFGEGSRLTVL.

The chain uses TRBV7-3 and TRBJ1-1; a possible D gene is TRBD1 (6 bases). The germline CDR1 and CDR2 sequences are SGHTA and FQGTGA. Trimming stripped 2 bases from V and 2 bases from J, with 15 bases between. The CDR3 has 16 residues. This CDR3 is CASSLLPGVVNTEAFF. DNA of the CDR3: TGTGCCAGCAGCTTACTGCCAGGGGTTGTCAACACTGAAGCTTTCTTT.

This clone appeared a few times. The chain carries TRBV6-6 and TRBJ2-2, with 7 bases lining up with TRBD1. The CDR3 contains 20 residues. Germline CDR1 and CDR2: MNHNY and SVGAGI (reference sequence). The trim removed 6 bases at V and 0 bases at J, leaving 19 bases unmatched. This CDR3 reads CASSSPRWDRSFANTGELFF. In DNA form, the CDR3 reads TGTGCCAGCAGCTCCCCAAGGTGGGACAGAAGTTTTGCGAACACCGGGGAGCTGTTTTTT.